The present entry profiles one T cell receptor beta chain with its context. This sample is drawn from a study of blood T cell repertoires in COVID-19. About the study: Samples representing acute and convalescent COVID-19 were sourced from the United States, Italy and Spain. PBMCs, B-cell-depleted T cells, or T cells provided the cDNA or gDNA that made up the material.

The length of the CDR3 is 15 residues. Trimming took off 3 bases at V and 0 bases at J, with 11 bases between the two ends. CDR1 is SGHNT, CDR2 YENEEA, per germline. Those who participated ranged in age from roughly 18 to 100 years and resided in approximately 23 US areas. Sequencing used immunoSEQ multiplex PCR; TCRdb keeps in-frame clones, though not all of them. The table lists about 250,000 clones, around 82% of them singletons. This clonotype was obtained from a man between 50 and 59 years old who had recovered from COVID-19. This sequence joins TRBV11-3 and TRBJ1-1; D possibly corresponds to TRBD1 (6 bases). The sample taken for sequencing was PBMCs or T cells enriched from blood (not recorded which). In DNA form, the CDR3 reads TGTGCCAGCAGCTTGCAGGGACAAATGAACACTGAAGCTTTCTTT. Residues: CASSLQGQMNTEAFF.